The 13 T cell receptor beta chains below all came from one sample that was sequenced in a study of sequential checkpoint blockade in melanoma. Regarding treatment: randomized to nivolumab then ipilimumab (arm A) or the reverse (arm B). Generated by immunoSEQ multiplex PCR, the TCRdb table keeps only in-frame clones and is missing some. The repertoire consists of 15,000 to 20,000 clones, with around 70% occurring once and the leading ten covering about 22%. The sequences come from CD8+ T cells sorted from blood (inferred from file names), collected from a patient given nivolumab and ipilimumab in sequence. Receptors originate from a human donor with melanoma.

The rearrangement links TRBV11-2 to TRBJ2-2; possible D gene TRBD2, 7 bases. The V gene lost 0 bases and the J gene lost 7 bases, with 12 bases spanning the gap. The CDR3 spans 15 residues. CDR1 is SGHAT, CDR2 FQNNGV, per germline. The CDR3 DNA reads TGTGCCAGCAGCTTAGACGGGGGGCAAAGCGGGGAGCTGTTTTTT. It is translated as CASSLDGGQSGELFF.

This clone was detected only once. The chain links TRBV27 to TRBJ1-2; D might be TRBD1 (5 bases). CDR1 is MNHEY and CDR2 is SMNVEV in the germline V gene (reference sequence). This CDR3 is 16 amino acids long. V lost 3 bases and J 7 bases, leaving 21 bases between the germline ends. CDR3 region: CASSFSHSVWGGGYTF. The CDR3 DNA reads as TGTGCCAGCAGTTTTTCCCATTCGGTTTGGGGGGGTGGCTACACCTTC.

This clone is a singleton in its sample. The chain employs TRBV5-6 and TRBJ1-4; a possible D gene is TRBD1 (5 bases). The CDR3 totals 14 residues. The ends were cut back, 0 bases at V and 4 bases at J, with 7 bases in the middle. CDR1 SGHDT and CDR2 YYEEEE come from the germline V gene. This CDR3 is CASSLGGGNEKLFF. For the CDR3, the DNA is TGTGCCAGCAGCTTGGGCGGGGGTAATGAAAAACTGTTTTTT.

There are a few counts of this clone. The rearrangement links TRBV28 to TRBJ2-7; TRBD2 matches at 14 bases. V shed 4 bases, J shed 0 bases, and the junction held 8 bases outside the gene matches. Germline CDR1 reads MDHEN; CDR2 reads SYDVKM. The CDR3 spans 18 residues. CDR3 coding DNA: TGTGCCAGCAGTTCGGGACTAGCGGGGGCCGTAAGCTCCTACGAGCAGTACGTC. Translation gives CASSSGLAGAVSSYEQYV.

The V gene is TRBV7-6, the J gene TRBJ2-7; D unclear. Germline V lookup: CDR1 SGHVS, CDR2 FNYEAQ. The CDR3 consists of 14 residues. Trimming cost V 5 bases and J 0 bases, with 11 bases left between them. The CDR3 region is CASSQYRNSYEQYF. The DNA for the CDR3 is TGTGCCAGCAGCCAGTACAGAAACTCCTACGAGCAGTACTTC.

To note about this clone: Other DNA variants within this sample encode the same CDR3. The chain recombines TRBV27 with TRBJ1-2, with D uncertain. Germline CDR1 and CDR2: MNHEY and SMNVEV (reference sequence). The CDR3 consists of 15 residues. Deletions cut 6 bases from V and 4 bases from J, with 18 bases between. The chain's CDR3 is CASRSPSGFPYGYTF. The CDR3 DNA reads TGTGCCAGCAGGTCCCCATCGGGGTTCCCCTATGGCTACACCTTC.

The CDR3 region is CASKGQGAGKLFF. In DNA form, the CDR3 reads TGTGCCAGTAAGGGACAGGGGGCCGGAAAACTGTTTTTT. The chain carries TRBV19 and TRBJ1-4, with 12 bases that match TRBD1. The CDR3 contains 13 residues. V lost 7 bases, J lost 10 bases, and 4 bases stayed unmatched. CDR1 and CDR2 from the germline V gene are LNHDA and SQIVND (reference sequence).

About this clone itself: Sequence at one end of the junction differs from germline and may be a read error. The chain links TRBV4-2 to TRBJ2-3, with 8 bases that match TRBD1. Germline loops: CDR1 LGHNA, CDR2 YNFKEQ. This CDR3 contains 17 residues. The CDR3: CASSQDFRGQGTDTQYF. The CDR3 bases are TGTGCCAGCAGCCAAGATTTCCGCGGACAGGGCACGGATACGCAGTATTTT.

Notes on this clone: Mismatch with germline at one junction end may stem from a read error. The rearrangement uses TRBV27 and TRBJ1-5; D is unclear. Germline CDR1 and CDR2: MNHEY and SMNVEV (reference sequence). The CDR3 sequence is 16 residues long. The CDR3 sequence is CAGSREIPPSNQPQHF. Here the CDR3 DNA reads TGTGCCGGCAGCCGAGAGATACCTCCCAGCAATCAGCCCCAGCATTTT.

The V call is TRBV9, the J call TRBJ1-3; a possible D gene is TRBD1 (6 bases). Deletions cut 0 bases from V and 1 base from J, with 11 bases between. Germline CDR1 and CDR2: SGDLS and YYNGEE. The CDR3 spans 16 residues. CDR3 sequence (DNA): TGTGCCAGCAGCGTAGGAGGGGGTAGGTCTGGAAACACCATATATTTT. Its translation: CASSVGGGRSGNTIYF.

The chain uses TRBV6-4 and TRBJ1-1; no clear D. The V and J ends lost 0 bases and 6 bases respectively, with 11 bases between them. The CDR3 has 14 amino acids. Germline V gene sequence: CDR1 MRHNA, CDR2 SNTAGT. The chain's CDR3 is CASSDSEGSAEAFF. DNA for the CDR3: TGTGCCAGCAGTGACTCGGAGGGATCGGCTGAAGCTTTCTTT.

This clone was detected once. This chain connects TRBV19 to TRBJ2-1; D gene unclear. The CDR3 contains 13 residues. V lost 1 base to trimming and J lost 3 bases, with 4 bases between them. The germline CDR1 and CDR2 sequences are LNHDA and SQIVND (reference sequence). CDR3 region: CASSIALYNEQFF. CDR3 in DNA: TGTGCCAGTAGTATAGCCCTCTACAATGAGCAGTTCTTC.

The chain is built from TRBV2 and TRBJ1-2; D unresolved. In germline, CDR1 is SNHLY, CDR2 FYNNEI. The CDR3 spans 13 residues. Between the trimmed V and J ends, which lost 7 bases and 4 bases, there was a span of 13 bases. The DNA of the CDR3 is TGTGCCAGCACGATCCCAGAGGTCTATGGCTACACCTTC. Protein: CASTIPEVYGYTF.